The rows below give T cell receptor beta chains drawn from one sample of a study of T cells after yellow fever vaccination. One entry per CDR3 protein, called by TCRdb with MiXCR from the 5' RACE reads. The sample carries fewer than 400,000 distinct CDR3 sequences, around 6.4% recorded once. The sequenced sample was PBMCs, obtained 5 days after the yellow fever booster vaccination. These receptors were obtained from a man aged 25-45 years who received the YFV17D yellow fever vaccine. The CDR3 runs from the conserved cysteine through the conserved F or W. D genes are given only for firm matches. Clone size is stated in some rows and not others, as once, few, many or a class when expanded.

j_call v_call cdr3_length d_call clone_size cdr3_nt cdr3_aa
TRBJ2-5 TRBV18 14 TRBD2 many TGTGCCAGCGCGACTAGCGGGATCACAGAGACCCAGTACTTC CASATSGITETQYF
TRBJ2-7 TRBV7-2 14 TRBD2 many TGTGCCAGCAGTACTAGCGGGAGTAAGTACGAGCAGTACTTC CASSTSGSKYEQYF
TRBJ2-1 TRBV20-1 13 - - TGCAGTGCTAGAGATGTCCCGGATCGCGTGCAGTTCTTC CSARDVPDRVQFF
TRBJ1-4 TRBV5-1 15 - - TGCGCCAGCAGCTTGAACCCAGGAGCTAATGAAAAACTGTTTTTT CASSLNPGANEKLFF
TRBJ1-5 TRBV19 16 - - TGTGCCAGTAGTACCGATTCGGACCCCAGCAATCAGCCCCAGCATTTT CASSTDSDPSNQPQHF
TRBJ2-1 TRBV11-2 16 TRBD1 few TGTGCCAGCAGCTTAGAACAGGGGGTCTTATACAATGAGCAGTTCTTC CASSLEQGVLYNEQFF
TRBJ2-1 TRBV28 16 TRBD1 many TGTGCCAGCAGTTTCCCCAGGGACAGAGGGTACAATGAGCAGTTCTTC CASSFPRDRGYNEQFF
TRBJ2-3 TRBV7-9 16 - - TGTGCCAGCAGCCCTTACGGGTCGGCCACCACAGATACGCAGTATTTT CASSPYGSATTDTQYF
TRBJ2-7 TRBV18 13 - few TGTGCCAGCTCACCAGGACTTTTGGGCGAGCAGTACTTC CASSPGLLGEQYF
TRBJ2-7 TRBV5-6 16 - - TGTGCCAGCATCTTGGTCGGGGGGCTGAGCTCCTACAAGCAGTACTTC CASILVGGLSSYKQYF
TRBJ2-3 TRBV5-1 16 - many TGCGCCAGCAGCTTGAGGTTATCCGGGGGCACAGATACGCAGTATTTT CASSLRLSGGTDTQYF
TRBJ2-3 TRBV27 17 TRBD2 few TGTGCCAGCAGTTTCAGAACTAGCGGGCCCTACACAGATACGCAGTATTTT CASSFRTSGPYTDTQYF
TRBJ2-1 TRBV6-2/TRBV6-3 17 TRBD2 - TGTGCCAGCAGTTACCTCCTAGCGGGGGGACTTTACAATGAGCAGTTCTTC CASSYLLAGGLYNEQFF
TRBJ2-7 TRBV9 14 - few TGTGCCAGCAGCGTAGAGGGGAACTCCTACGAGCAGTACTTC CASSVEGNSYEQYF
TRBJ2-2 TRBV7-2 13 - few TGTGCCAGCAGCACTCCGAACACCGGGGAGCTGTTTTTT CASSTPNTGELFF
TRBJ2-5 TRBV7-2 15 TRBD2 - TGTGCCAGCACCCCCTGGGCGGGAGCTTGGGAGACCCAGTACTTC CASTPWAGAWETQYF
TRBJ1-1 TRBV12-3/TRBV12-4 12 - few TGTGCCAGCAGTTACGTCAACACTGAAGCTTTCTTT CASSYVNTEAFF
TRBJ2-7 TRBV6-5 16 - - TGTGCCAGCAGTTATGGAGTCGGAGGTCCTCCCTACGAGCAGTACTTC CASSYGVGGPPYEQYF
TRBJ2-2 TRBV5-1 15 TRBD1 - TGCGCCAGCAGCCCCGACAGGGCCGTGGTCGGGGAGCTGTTTTTT CASSPDRAVVGELFF
TRBJ2-5 TRBV29-1 14 TRBD2 many TGCAGCGTTGGGGTAGCGGGAGGTCGGGAGACCCAGTACTTC CSVGVAGGRETQYF
TRBJ2-3 TRBV20-1 14 - - TGCAGTGCTAGTCCCCCTGAGTACATAGATACGCAGTATTTT CSASPPEYIDTQYF
TRBJ2-1 TRBV4-3 12 - few TGCGCCAGCAGCCATGAATACGGGAATCAGTTCTTC CASSHEYGNQFF
TRBJ2-3 TRBV25-1 14 TRBD2 few TGTGCCAGCAGTGGTCTAGCGGACACAGATACGCAGTATTTT CASSGLADTDTQYF
TRBJ2-7 TRBV10-2 17 - many TGCGCCAGCAGTGAGATGACCCTGGGGCCTAGCTCCTACGAGCAGTACTTC CASSEMTLGPSSYEQYF
TRBJ2-1 TRBV3-1 15 - many TGTGCCAGCAGCCGCGGGCCAGGGGAATACAATGAGCAGTTCTTC CASSRGPGEYNEQFF
TRBJ2-3 TRBV12-3/TRBV12-4 14 TRBD2 many TGTGCCAGCAGTATAGCGGGGGTCACAGATACGCAGTATTTT CASSIAGVTDTQYF
TRBJ2-7 TRBV7-2 12 - many TGTGCCAGCAGCATCCCCCCCAACGAGCAGTACTTC CASSIPPNEQYF
TRBJ2-5 TRBV15 15 - - TGTGCCACCAGCAGAGTTGATAGCGGACAAGAGACCCAGTACTTC CATSRVDSGQETQYF
TRBJ2-1 TRBV5-1 15 TRBD2 - TGCGCCAGCAGCTTGGGGGGGACTAGCCGAAATGAGCTGTTCTTC CASSLGGTSRNELFF
TRBJ2-5 TRBV7-9 14 - many TGTGCCAGCAGCCCGATGACATTCCAAGAGACCCAGTACTTC CASSPMTFQETQYF
TRBJ2-5 TRBV5-1 14 - many TGCGCCAGCAGCTTGACGGGTTCAGGGGAGACCCAGTACTTC CASSLTGSGETQYF
TRBJ1-1 TRBV27 15 TRBD1 many TGTGCCAGCAGTACCGGACAGGGGGCGCGTACTGAAGCTTTCTTT CASSTGQGARTEAFF
TRBJ2-3 TRBV20-1 15 TRBD2 - TGCAGTGCTCCTCGTGGAGCGGCGGGAGGAGGAACGCAGTATTTT CSAPRGAAGGGTQYF
TRBJ2-3 TRBV27 13 TRBD1 few TGTGCCAGCAGTCGACAGGGTTCAGATACGCAGTATTTT CASSRQGSDTQYF
TRBJ1-2 TRBV28 15 - - TGTGCCAGCAGTGTATTGACAGCTGCTAACTATGGCTACACCTTC CASSVLTAANYGYTF
TRBJ2-2 TRBV7-2 16 TRBD1 - TGTGCCAGCAGCCCCAAGACAGGGGCAAACACCGGGGAGCTGTTTTTT CASSPKTGANTGELFF
TRBJ2-3 TRBV27 15 TRBD2 few TGTGCCAGCAGTTTGGGCGGGAGGGCCGTGTATACGCAGTATTTT CASSLGGRAVYTQYF
TRBJ2-1 TRBV19 14 - few TGTGCCAGTAAGTTAGCGAACTCCTACAATGAGCAGTTCTTC CASKLANSYNEQFF
TRBJ2-1 TRBV11-2 12 - - TGTGCCAGCAGCCCTTGGGGCGATGAGCAGTTCTTC CASSPWGDEQFF
TRBJ2-1 TRBV28 20 TRBD2 - TGTGCCAGCAGTTTATTGGGGAAGGTAGTAGGGACTAGCGGTAACAATGAGCAGTTCTTC CASSLLGKVVGTSGNNEQFF
TRBJ2-7 TRBV5-1 15 TRBD1 few TGCGCCAGCAGCTCTGGGACAGGGTTTTATCACGAGCAGTACTTC CASSSGTGFYHEQYF
TRBJ1-4 TRBV29-1 12 - - TGCAGCGTAAGCTTGGGTAATGAAAAACTGTTTTTT CSVSLGNEKLFF
TRBJ1-2 TRBV20-1 14 TRBD1 many TGCAGTGCCCCAAGGACAGGGGGCCTCTATGGCTACACCTTC CSAPRTGGLYGYTF
TRBJ2-3 TRBV11-3 14 TRBD2 - TGTGCCAGCAGCATAAGCGGGGACACAGATACGCAGTATTTT CASSISGDTDTQYF
TRBJ2-6 TRBV21-1 17 - - TGTGCCAGCAGCAAACGCCGGGAGGGAACTGGGGCCAACGTCCTGACTTTC CASSKRREGTGANVLTF
TRBJ2-1 TRBV5-4 15 - many TGTGCCAGCAGCTTGGGTACCAGGGACGGGGATGAGCAGTTCTTC CASSLGTRDGDEQFF
TRBJ2-5 TRBV5-1 13 - many TGCGCCAGCAGCAGGGTGGGTTCGGAGACCCAGTACTTC CASSRVGSETQYF
TRBJ2-5 TRBV28 14 TRBD2 few TGTGCCAGCAGTATAGCGGGAGGAGCGGAGACCCAGTACTTC CASSIAGGAETQYF
TRBJ2-5 TRBV6-1 14 TRBD1 many TGTGCCAGCAGCCGGGACAGGGGCCAAGAGACCCAGTACTTC CASSRDRGQETQYF
TRBJ2-1 TRBV20-1 14 TRBD2 - TGCAGTGCTCCCCGGAGCGGGGGGTACAATGAGCAGTTCTTC CSAPRSGGYNEQFF
TRBJ1-1 TRBV5-1 15 TRBD1 many TGCGCCAGCAGCTTGAGGACAGGGTTTGACACTGAAGCTTTCTTT CASSLRTGFDTEAFF
TRBJ1-5 TRBV5-1 15 - many TGCGCCAGCAGCCTCGGCGGGAAGGGCAATCAGCCCCAGCATTTT CASSLGGKGNQPQHF
TRBJ2-2 TRBV5-4 14 TRBD1 many TGTGCCAGCAGCATAAACAGGGGATCCGGGGAGCTGTTTTTT CASSINRGSGELFF
TRBJ2-2 TRBV5-6 20 TRBD2 few TGTGCCAGCAGCTTTGTGATCCCGACTAGCGGGTCCTCGAACACCGGGGAGCTGTTTTTT CASSFVIPTSGSSNTGELFF
TRBJ2-7 TRBV27 15 TRBD2 many TGTGCCAGCAGGCTAATAGCGGGAGACTCCTACGAGCAGTACTTC CASRLIAGDSYEQYF
TRBJ2-1 TRBV28 13 - - TGTGCCAGCAGTCCCCGTGGGGTGAATGAGCAGTTCTTC CASSPRGVNEQFF
TRBJ2-2 TRBV23-1 13 - many TGCGCCAGCAGTCAATCCCCTCACGGGGAGCTGTTTTTT CASSQSPHGELFF
TRBJ2-1 TRBV6-5 11 - many TGTGCCAGCAGTTACAATCTGGTGCAGTTCTTC CASSYNLVQFF